This T cell receptor beta chain was sequenced during a study of T cells in Graves' hyperthyroidism and ophthalmopathy. Whole-study context: Any treatment followed the collection of peripheral blood at initial diagnosis.

V was cut by 6 bases and J by 0 bases, with 11 bases left in between. The germline CDR1 and CDR2 sequences are MDHEN and SYDVKM. The CDR3 sequence is 14 residues long. This clonotype was recorded at least ten times. RNA transcripts yielded amplified TCR beta CDR3 regions. HTBI primers were used for first-round RT-PCR of the TCR CDR3. TCRdb processed the multiplex PCR reads anew with MiXCR; each CDR3 protein has one entry. This table has about 250,000 distinct CDR3 sequences, approximately 23% appearing once. The diagnoses drew upon clinical symptoms, serum thyroxine and TRAb, thyroid ultrasound and orbital computed tomography.

The TCR sequence derives from a woman in her forties with Graves' ophthalmopathy. The chain employs TRBV28 and TRBJ1-2, with a possible D match to TRBD1 (5 bases). The sample comprised blood. The chain's CDR3 is CASRGTGTNYGYTF. The CDR3 DNA reads as TGTGCCAGCAGGGGGACGGGAACTAACTATGGCTACACCTTC.